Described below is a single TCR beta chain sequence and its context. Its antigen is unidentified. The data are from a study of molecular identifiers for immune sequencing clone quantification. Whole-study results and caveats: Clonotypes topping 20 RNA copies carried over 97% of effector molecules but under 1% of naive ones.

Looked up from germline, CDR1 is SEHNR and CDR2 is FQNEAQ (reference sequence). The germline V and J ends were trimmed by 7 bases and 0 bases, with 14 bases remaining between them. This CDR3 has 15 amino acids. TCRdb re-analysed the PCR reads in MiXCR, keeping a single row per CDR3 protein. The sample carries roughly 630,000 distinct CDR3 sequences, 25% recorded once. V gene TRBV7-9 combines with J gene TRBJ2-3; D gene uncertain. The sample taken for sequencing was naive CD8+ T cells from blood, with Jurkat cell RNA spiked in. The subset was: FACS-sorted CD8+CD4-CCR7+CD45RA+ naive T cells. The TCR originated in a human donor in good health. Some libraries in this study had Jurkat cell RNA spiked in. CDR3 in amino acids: CASNFVTYSTDTQYF. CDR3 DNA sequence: TGTGCCAGCAACTTTGTGACATACAGCACAGATACGCAGTATTTT.